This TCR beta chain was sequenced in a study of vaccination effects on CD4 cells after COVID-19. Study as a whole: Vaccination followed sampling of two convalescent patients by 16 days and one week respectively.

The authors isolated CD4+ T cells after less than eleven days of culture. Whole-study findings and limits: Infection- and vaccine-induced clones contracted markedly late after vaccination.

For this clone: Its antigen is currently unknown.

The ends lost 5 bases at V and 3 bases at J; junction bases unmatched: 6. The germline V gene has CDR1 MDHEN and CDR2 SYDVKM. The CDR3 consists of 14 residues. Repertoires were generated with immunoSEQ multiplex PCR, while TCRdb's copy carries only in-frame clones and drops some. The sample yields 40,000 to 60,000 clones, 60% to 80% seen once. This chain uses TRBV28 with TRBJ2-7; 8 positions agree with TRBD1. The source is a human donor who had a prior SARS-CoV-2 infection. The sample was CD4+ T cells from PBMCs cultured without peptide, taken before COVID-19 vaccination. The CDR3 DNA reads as TGTGCCAGCAGTGACGGACAGGGATACTACGAGCAGTACTTC. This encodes CASSDGQGYYEQYF.